These 5 T cell receptor beta chains were all obtained from the same sample, sequenced in a study of Graves' ophthalmopathy and Graves' hyperthyroidism. CDR3 regions of TCR beta were amplified from RNA transcripts. After a first-round RT-PCR with HTBI primers, a second-round multiplex PCR was run. MiXCR, run by TCRdb on the multiplex PCR reads, gives a single entry per CDR3 protein. The profile shows about 500,000 distinct CDR3 sequences, roughly an eighth of them singletons. The sequencing input was blood. Receptor source: a woman aged 30 to 39 with Graves' ophthalmopathy.

This clonotype was seen ten or more times. The V call is TRBV6-2 or TRBV6-3, the J call TRBJ1-5; TRBD1 matches at 10 bases. The V gene's germline CDR1 is MNHEY and CDR2 SVGEGT. CDR3 length: 18 residues. V gave up 0 bases and J gave up 5 bases; unmatched junction bases: 10. The CDR3 region has the DNA TGTGCCAGCAGTTACTCGTCAGGGCCGGGGACAGGGGATCAGCCCCAGCATTTT. It translates to CASSYSSGPGTGDQPQHF.

This sequence joins TRBV7-8 and TRBJ2-5; TRBD2 matches at 14 bases. Germline trimming cut 5 bases from V and 7 bases from J; bases unmatched to any gene: 9. This CDR3 region has 16 residues. Germline loops: CDR1 SGHVS, CDR2 FQNEAQ. CDR3 sequence reads: CASSRTSGGSRGTQYF. The CDR3, as DNA: TGTGCCAGCAGCCGGACTAGCGGGGGGTCAAGGGGGACCCAGTACTTC.

In this sample, this clonotype turned up many times. This sequence joins TRBV11-1 and TRBJ2-7, with D tentatively TRBD1 or TRBD2 (8 bases each). From germline, CDR1 is SGHAT and CDR2 FQDESV (reference sequence). The V and J ends lost 5 bases and 4 bases respectively, with 21 bases between them. The CDR3 is 16 residues long. This chain's CDR3 is CASSRAGGQDLYEQYF. CDR3 nucleotide sequence: TGTGCCAGCAGCCGTGCGGGGGGACAGGATCTTTACGAGCAGTACTTC.

This clonotype was seen ten or more times. CDR3 nucleotides: TGTGCCAGCAGTTTAGAGCTGTTCGGGGGCCTACAGTCTGGGGCCAACGTCCTGACTTTC. It yields the protein CASSLELFGGLQSGANVLTF. The V call is TRBV28, the J call TRBJ2-6; D might be TRBD1 or TRBD2, each matching 6 bases. This CDR3 region has 20 residues. V shed 2 bases and J shed 1 base, with 21 bases lying between them. The germline CDR1 and CDR2 sequences are MDHEN and SYDVKM. The variable domain in full, completed from reference TRBV28 and TRBJ2-6, reads DVKVTQSSRYLVKRTGEKVFLECVQDMDHENMFWYRQDPGLGLRLIYFSYDVKMKEKGDIPEGYSVSREKKERFSLILESASTNQTSMYLCASSLELFGGLQSGANVLTFGAGSRLTVL.

Many counts were recorded for this clonotype. V usage is TRBV6-1 and J usage is TRBJ1-4; 7 bases line up with TRBD1. V gave up 0 bases and J gave up 8 bases; unmatched junction bases: 6. This CDR3 is built from 15 residues. Germline assignment: CDR1 MNHNS and CDR2 SASEGT. In DNA form, the CDR3 reads TGTGCCAGCAGTGAAGCCCCGGGACAGCCGGAAAAACTGTTTTTT. Its translation: CASSEAPGQPEKLFF.